Detailed here is one TCR beta chain. This record belongs to a study of blood T cell repertoires in COVID-19. Study-level background: Acute-phase and convalescent COVID-19 samples originated in the United States, Italy and Spain. Sources were T cells, B-cell-depleted T cells, or PBMCs; the material itself was cDNA or gDNA.

Methods used by the authors: Cell counts per sample came from amplifying reference gene primers. This table comes from immunoSEQ multiplex PCR, and its TCRdb copy is limited to in-frame clones, with some not included. D and trimming were read from the DNA, whereas the V and J calls and clone size are those reported in that table. The profile shows hundreds of thousands of clones, around 82% of them singletons. The CDR3 consists of 15 residues. The V gene lost 5 bases and the J gene lost 2 bases, with 15 bases spanning the gap. CDR1 and CDR2 from the germline V gene are SGHAT and FQNNGV. The sequenced sample was peripheral blood. The source is a woman in her fifties or sixties with acute or convalescent COVID-19. The chain links TRBV11-2 to TRBJ2-5; the D gene is possibly TRBD2 (6 bases). The CDR3 protein is CASSPGDSWQETQYF. The CDR3 nucleotides are TGTGCCAGCAGCCCGGGAGACAGTTGGCAAGAGACCCAGTACTTC.